These 19 T cell receptor beta chains originate from one sample sequenced in a study of control samples from healthy donors and cancer patients. Data came from immunoSEQ multiplex PCR; TCRdb stores just in-frame clones and leaves some out. The sample lists 150,000 or so clones, around 88% occurring once. Sequenced sample: blood. All receptors derive from a man aged 18-30 years in good health.

V is TRBV15 and J is TRBJ1-6; the D gene is possibly TRBD1 (6 bases). V lost 4 bases and J lost 7, with 14 bases in between. The length of the CDR3 is 15 residues. Per the germline V gene, CDR1 is LNHNV and CDR2 is YYDKDF (reference sequence). This chain's CDR3 is CATSIRTVENSPLHF. The DNA of the CDR3 is TGTGCCACCAGCATCCGGACAGTAGAGAATTCACCCCTCCACTTT.

V gene TRBV7-2 combines with J gene TRBJ2-3; 7 bases agree with TRBD2. In germline, CDR1 is SGHTA, CDR2 FQGNSA. The CDR3 has 14 amino acids. The V segment lost 2 bases and the J segment 8 bases; nucleotides outside the gene matches: 7. CDR3 loop: CASSLSGERGTQYF. Here the CDR3 DNA reads TGTGCCAGCAGCTTAAGCGGGGAGAGGGGTACGCAGTATTTT.

This clone appeared once. The V call is TRBV5-6, the J call TRBJ2-1, with D perhaps matching TRBD1 or TRBD2 (5 bases each). The CDR3 extends over 15 amino acids. CDR1 SGHDT and CDR2 YYEEEE come from the germline V gene. V lost 1 base, J lost 5 bases, and 13 bases lay in between. CDR3 residues: CASSLLGPGNNEQFF. CDR3 bases: TGTGCCAGCAGCTTGTTGGGGCCCGGGAACAATGAGCAGTTCTTC.

This chain joins TRBV30 and TRBJ2-1; 8 bases align to TRBD1. Trimming at V came to 5 bases and at J to 7 bases, leaving 10 bases not matched to a gene. The CDR3 is 14 amino acids. The V gene's germline CDR1 is GTSNPN and CDR2 SVGIG (reference sequence). The CDR3 coding sequence is TGTGCCTGGGCGGACAGGGTTCCCCCGAATGAGCAGTTCTTC. It codes for CAWADRVPPNEQFF.

The chain links TRBV4-2 to TRBJ2-3; 11 nucleotides match TRBD2. Unmatched junction bases numbered 8, after V lost 5 bases and J lost 4 bases. The length of the CDR3 is 16 residues. Germline assignment: CDR1 LGHNA and CDR2 YNFKEQ. CDR3 sequence (DNA): TGTGCCAGCAGCACAAGACTAGCGGGGAACGCAGATACGCAGTATTTT. Translated, it gives CASSTRLAGNADTQYF.

The chain combines TRBV12-5 with TRBJ2-7; the match to TRBD1 covers 9 bases. Per germline, CDR1 LGHNT and CDR2 FRNRAP. V shed 6 bases and J 5 bases; nucleotides not matched to a gene: 11. CDR3 size: 15 residues. The CDR3 DNA follows: TGTGCTAGTGGCTATAACGACACAGGGGGCGACGAGCAGTACTTC. Its translation is CASGYNDTGGDEQYF.

The chain employs TRBV27 and TRBJ1-1; 7 bases align to TRBD1. The length of the CDR3 is 14 residues. Germline assignment: CDR1 MNHEY and CDR2 SMNVEV (reference sequence). Losses at the gene ends were 5 bases for V and 4 bases for J; bases not matched to a gene: 7. Here the CDR3 DNA reads TGTGCCAGCAGTAACAGGGGACCGAGCACTGAAGCTTTCTTT. Protein sequence: CASSNRGPSTEAFF.

The genes are TRBV3-1 (or the pseudogene TRBV3-2) and TRBJ1-4; D gene uncertain. The CDR3 has 14 residues. CDR1 is LGHDT, CDR2 YNNKEL, per germline (reference sequence). Trimming stripped 1 base from V and 7 bases from J, with 10 bases between. The CDR3 bases are TGTGCCAGCAGCCAAGTAACGGGCTCTGAAAAACTGTTTTTT. Translation: CASSQVTGSEKLFF.

This chain uses TRBV27 with TRBJ2-1; tentative D call: TRBD1 (8 bases). The CDR3 contains 16 residues. Trimming removed 4 bases from V and 6 bases from J, with 19 bases in between. Germline CDR1 and CDR2: MNHEY and SMNVEV (reference sequence). Here the CDR3 reads CASSYRGILATNEQFF. The CDR3 region has the DNA TGTGCCAGCAGTTACAGGGGGATACTAGCGACCAATGAGCAGTTCTTC.

This chain links TRBV5-6 with TRBJ1-2, with TRBD1 as a possible D gene (5 bases). The CDR3 extends over 16 amino acids. The V gene's germline CDR1 is SGHDT and CDR2 YYEEEE. Trimming left V 1 base short and J 4 bases short, with 17 bases between. As DNA, the CDR3 is TGTGCCAGCAGCTTGAAATCCCGGGACGGAGCCTATGGCTACACCTTC. Amino acids: CASSLKSRDGAYGYTF.

This clone was detected only once. The chain couples TRBV6-2 or TRBV6-3 to TRBJ2-5, with 8 positions matching TRBD2. Per germline, CDR1 MNHEY and CDR2 SVGEGT. The CDR3 length is 18 residues. Trimming took 0 bases from V and 5 from J; bases not matched to a gene: 14. This CDR3 reads CASSYSPLIAGLLETQYF. The CDR3, as DNA: TGTGCCAGCAGTTACTCCCCCCTTATAGCGGGGCTCTTGGAGACCCAGTACTTC.

The chain employs TRBV7-9 and TRBJ2-7; D possibly corresponds to TRBD1 (5 bases). The V end was cut by 5 bases, the J end by 2 bases, with 22 bases between. The CDR3 sequence is 17 residues long. Per germline, CDR1 SEHNR and CDR2 FQNEAQ (reference sequence). CDR3 sequence: CASSSPAGFPAPYEQYF. CDR3 in DNA: TGTGCCAGCAGCAGCCCGGCAGGGTTTCCAGCCCCCTACGAGCAGTACTTC.

V gene TRBV3-1 (or the pseudogene TRBV3-2) combines with J gene TRBJ2-7; tentatively, D is TRBD1 (6 bases). V dropped 3 bases and J dropped 3 bases, with 30 bases sitting between them. The CDR3 runs 20 residues. CDR1 is LGHDT, CDR2 YNNKEL, per germline (reference sequence). This CDR3 is CASSHVSGTHSTRRSYEQYF. In nucleotides, the CDR3 is TGTGCCAGCAGCCATGTTTCTGGGACACACTCAACTCGACGAAGCTACGAGCAGTACTTC.

V usage is TRBV30 and J usage is TRBJ2-7; D possibly matches TRBD1 or TRBD2 (6 bases each). V was cut by 2 bases and J by 5 bases, with 19 bases left in between. Germline V gene lookup returns CDR1 GTSNPN and CDR2 SVGIG (reference sequence). This CDR3 has 15 amino acids. The CDR3 DNA reads TGTGCCTGGAGTCCTTCGGGGGCGGTTGGCAACGAGCAGTACTTC. This translates into CAWSPSGAVGNEQYF.

This rearrangement joins TRBV5-1 to TRBJ2-1; D unclear. Germline V gene data show CDR1 as SGHRS and CDR2 as YFSETQ. CDR3 size: 15 residues. V lost 3 bases and J 5 bases, leaving 15 bases between the germline ends. As DNA, the CDR3 is TGCGCCAGCAGCTCGATTGCGCTCGGCGACAATGAGCAGTTCTTC. Its protein is CASSSIALGDNEQFF.

The V gene is TRBV5-1, the J gene TRBJ2-7; 7 nucleotides align to TRBD1. Unmatched junction bases numbered 3, after V lost 0 bases and J lost 3 bases. Germline loops: CDR1 SGHRS, CDR2 YFSETQ. This CDR3 region has 14 residues. This chain's CDR3 is CASSLGDRDYEQYF. The CDR3 DNA reads TGCGCCAGCAGCTTGGGAGACAGGGACTACGAGCAGTACTTC.

This chain's CDR3 is CASSPRTGGGEQYF. The DNA of the CDR3 is TGTGCCAGCTCACCCCGGACAGGGGGGGGCGAGCAGTACTTC. The V and J genes are TRBV18 and TRBJ2-7; TRBD1 matches 10 bases. With V trimmed by 3 bases and J by 6 bases, 5 bases remained unmatched. The CDR3 loop spans 14 amino acids. Germline V gene lookup returns CDR1 KGHSH and CDR2 LQKENI. Supplemented by reference TRBV18 and TRBJ2-7, the full variable domain reads NAGVMQNPRHLVRRRGQEARLRCSPMKGHSHVYWYRQLPEEGLKFMVYLQKENIIDESGMPKERFSAEFPKEGPSILRIQQVVRGDSAAYFCASSPRTGGGEQYFGPGTRLTVT.

The chain links TRBV28 to TRBJ1-4; D is perhaps TRBD1 (6 bases). V lost 3 bases, J lost 8 bases, and 13 bases lay in between. The length of the CDR3 is 14 residues. CDR1 MDHEN and CDR2 SYDVKM come from the germline V gene. The CDR3 loop reads CASSFGQMKEKLFF. The CDR3 DNA follows: TGTGCCAGCAGTTTCGGACAGATGAAGGAAAAACTGTTTTTT.

J is TRBJ1-5 and V is TRBV19; D gene unclear. Per germline, CDR1 LNHDA and CDR2 SQIVND (reference sequence). This CDR3 has 15 residues. Trimming removed 6 bases at V and 3 bases at J, with 15 bases between. CDR3 coding DNA: TGTGCCAGTAGATACGAGGAAGGAGTCAATCAGCCCCAGCATTTT. Translation: CASRYEEGVNQPQHF.